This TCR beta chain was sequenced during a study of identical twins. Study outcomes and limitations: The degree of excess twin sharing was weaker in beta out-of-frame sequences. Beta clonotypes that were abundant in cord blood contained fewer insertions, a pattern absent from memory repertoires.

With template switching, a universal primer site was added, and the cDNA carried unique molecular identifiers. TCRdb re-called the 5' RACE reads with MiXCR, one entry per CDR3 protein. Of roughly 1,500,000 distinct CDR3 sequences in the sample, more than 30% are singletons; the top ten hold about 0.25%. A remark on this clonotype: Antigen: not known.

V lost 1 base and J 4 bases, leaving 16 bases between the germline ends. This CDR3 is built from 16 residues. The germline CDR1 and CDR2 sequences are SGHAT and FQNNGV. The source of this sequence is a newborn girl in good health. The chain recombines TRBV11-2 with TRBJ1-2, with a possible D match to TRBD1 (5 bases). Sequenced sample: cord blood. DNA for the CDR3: TGTGCCAGCAGCTTAGCAGGACTGGGGGGTAGCTATGGCTACACCTTC. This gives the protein CASSLAGLGGSYGYTF. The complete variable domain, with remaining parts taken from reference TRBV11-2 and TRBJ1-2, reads EAGVAQSPRYKIIEKRQSVAFWCNPISGHATLYWYQQILGQGPKLLIQFQNNGVVDDSQLPKDRFSAERLKGVDSTLKIQPAKLEDSAVYLCASSLAGLGGSYGYTFGSGTRLTVV.